The T cell receptor (beta chain) described here comes from a study of blood T cells in healthy people across ages. The study recruited healthy Caucasian donors from Russia who were aged about 6 to 90. Primed by a sample-barcoded 5' primer and a J-beta primer mix, a second PCR proceeded for 7 to 11 cycles. MiXCR was run by TCRdb on the 5' RACE reads, yielding one entry per CDR3 protein. The table includes hundreds of thousands of distinct CDR3 sequences, 45% to 70% detected once. CDR3 length: 19 residues. Germline V CDR1 and CDR2: SGHTA, FQGNSA. The V gene end was trimmed by 3 bases and the J gene end by 2 bases; junction bases not matched to a gene: 11.

This receptor was obtained from a man aged 40-50 years in good health. Sequenced: blood. The chain links TRBV7-2 to TRBJ1-5; 12 bases map to TRBD1. The DNA of the CDR3 is TGTGCCAGCAGCTTCATGGCCGGGACAGGGGGCACGGGCAATCAGCCCCAGCATTTT. Encoded protein: CASSFMAGTGGTGNQPQHF.